This T cell receptor beta chain derives from a study of blood T cell repertoires in COVID-19. Study-level information: Spain, Italy and the United States supplied samples that represented acute and convalescent COVID-19. T cells, B-cell-depleted T cells, or PBMCs provided the cDNA or gDNA that served as material.

Donors were grouped by their self-reported clinical history. Assay: immunoSEQ multiplex PCR; the TCRdb copy retains only in-frame clones and omits some. The repertoire consists of roughly 140,000 clones, with around 86% occurring once and the leading ten covering 11%. This CDR3 comprises 15 residues. CDR1 and CDR2 (germline): SGDLS, YYNGEE. Trimming took 0 bases from V and 3 from J; bases not matched to a gene: 4. The J gene is TRBJ2-3, the V gene TRBV9, with TRBD2 matching 7 bases. This clonotype was obtained from a man in his fifties or sixties who had recovered from COVID-19. Sequencing was carried out using PBMCs or T cells enriched from blood (not recorded which). CDR3 sequence: CASSVEAGATDTQYF. The CDR3, as DNA: TGTGCCAGCAGCGTAGAGGCGGGAGCTACAGATACGCAGTATTTT.